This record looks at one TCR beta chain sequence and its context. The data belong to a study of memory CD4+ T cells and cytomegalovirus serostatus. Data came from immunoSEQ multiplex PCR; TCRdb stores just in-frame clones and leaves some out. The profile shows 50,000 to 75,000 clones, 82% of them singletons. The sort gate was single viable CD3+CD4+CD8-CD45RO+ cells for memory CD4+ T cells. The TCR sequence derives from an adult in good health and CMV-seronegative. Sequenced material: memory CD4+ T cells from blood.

As DNA, the CDR3 is TGTGCCAGCACATTGGGGCGGATACGGGAGAACACTGAAGCTTTCTTT. Its translation: CASTLGRIRENTEAFF. V is TRBV27 and J is TRBJ1-1; D is possibly TRBD1 (5 bases). The V gene lost 7 bases and the J gene lost 1 base, with 19 bases spanning the gap. CDR1 MNHEY and CDR2 SMNVEV come from the germline V gene (reference sequence). This CDR3 is 16 amino acids long.